The following is a T cell receptor beta chain sequence with its context. The antigen is unknown. This specimen comes from a study of shared clonotypes between healthy human individuals. The CDR3 sequence is 14 residues long. V was clipped by 0 bases and J by 4 bases, with 9 bases between them. Germline V lookup: CDR1 SGHAT, CDR2 FQNNGV. Whole-study results and caveats: Sample collection involved blood only; tissue repertoires are likely different.

For every subset, genomic DNA was evenly distributed across several immunoSEQ plates. In the source study's methods: ImmunoSEQ junction-only sequences lacked quality scores, so their filtering differed. The data were produced by immunoSEQ multiplex PCR, yet TCRdb's version contains in-frame clones alone and is incomplete. V, J and clone size derive from that table, while D and trimming were established from the DNA sequence. The sample contains about 990,000 clones, 78% of which appear only once. V gene TRBV11-2 combines with J gene TRBJ1-2; D possibly corresponds to TRBD1 (6 bases). Material: memory CD4+ T cells from PBMCs. The subset is: CD45RA-negative fraction. This receptor was obtained from a man younger than 30 in good health. Some clones in this sample may be carry-over from other donors' samples. The CDR3 DNA follows: TGTGCCAGCAGCTTAGACGGGACACGCTATGGCTACACCTTC. Translating it yields CASSLDGTRYGYTF.